This TCR beta chain was recorded in a study of T-cell memory formation after mild COVID-19. Whole-study context: Clusters were largely donor specific.

V was cut by 3 bases and J by 3 bases, with 9 bases left in between. The germline gives CDR1 SGHRS, CDR2 YFSETQ. The length of the CDR3 is 13 residues. This clonotype has just a few counts. The antigen is not known. TCRdb re-derived calls from the 5' RACE reads in MiXCR, one entry per CDR3 protein. The sample contains 45,000 to 65,000 distinct CDR3 sequences, more than 8% of which appear only once. Findings and caveats of the study: Researchers report contracting CD4+ clones mostly in CM and EM, with CD8+ clones in EMRA.

The sequenced material came from PBMCs or a T cell subset sorted from them (not recorded which). The sequence was collected from a young man who had mild COVID-19 (a few samples of this study predate the infection). Cell type and time point are not known. The rearrangement links TRBV5-1 to TRBJ2-5, with D perhaps given as TRBD1 or TRBD2 (5 bases each). The CDR3 coding sequence is TGCGCCAGCAGCTACCAGGGAGAAGAGACCCAGTACTTC. This sequence encodes CASSYQGEETQYF.